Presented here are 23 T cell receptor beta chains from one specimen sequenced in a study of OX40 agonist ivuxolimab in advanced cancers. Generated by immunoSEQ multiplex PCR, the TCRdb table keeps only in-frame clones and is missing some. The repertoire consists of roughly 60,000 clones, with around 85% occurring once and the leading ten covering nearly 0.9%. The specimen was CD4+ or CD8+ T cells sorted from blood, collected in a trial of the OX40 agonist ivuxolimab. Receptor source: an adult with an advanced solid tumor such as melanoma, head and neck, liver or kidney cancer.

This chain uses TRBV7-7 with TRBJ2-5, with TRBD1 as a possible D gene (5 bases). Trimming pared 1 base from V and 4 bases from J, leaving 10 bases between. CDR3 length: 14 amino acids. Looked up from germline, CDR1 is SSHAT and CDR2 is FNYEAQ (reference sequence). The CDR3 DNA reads TGTGCCAGCAGCTTAGAAGTAGGGGTAGAGACCCAGTACTTC. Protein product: CASSLEVGVETQYF.

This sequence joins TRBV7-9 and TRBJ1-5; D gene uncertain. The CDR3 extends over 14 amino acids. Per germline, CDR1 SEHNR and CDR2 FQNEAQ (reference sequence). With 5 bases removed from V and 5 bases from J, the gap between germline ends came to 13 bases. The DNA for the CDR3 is TGTGCCAGCAGCCTCGACCTTTACGATCAGCCCCAGCATTTT. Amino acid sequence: CASSLDLYDQPQHF.

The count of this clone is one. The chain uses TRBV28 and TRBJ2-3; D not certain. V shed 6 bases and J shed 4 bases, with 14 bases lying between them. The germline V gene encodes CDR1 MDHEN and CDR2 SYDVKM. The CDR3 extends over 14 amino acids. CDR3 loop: CASRTPRDADTQYF. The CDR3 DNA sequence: TGTGCCAGCAGGACCCCGAGAGATGCAGATACGCAGTATTTT.

This CDR3 is CASSVESKGAYEQYF. The CDR3 nucleotides are TGTGCCAGCAGCGTAGAGTCGAAGGGAGCCTACGAGCAGTACTTC. The V gene is TRBV9, the J gene TRBJ2-7; possibly TRBD2 for D (5 bases). The CDR3 runs to 15 residues. V gave up 0 bases and J gave up 2 bases, with 12 bases separating them. Germline V lookup: CDR1 SGDLS, CDR2 YYNGEE. The variable domain in full, with the rest retrieved from reference TRBV9 and TRBJ2-7, is DSGVTQTPKHLITATGQRVTLRCSPRSGDLSVYWYQQSLDQGLQFLIQYYNGEERAKGNILERFSAQQFPDLHSELNLSSLELGDSALYFCASSVESKGAYEQYFGPGTRLTVT.

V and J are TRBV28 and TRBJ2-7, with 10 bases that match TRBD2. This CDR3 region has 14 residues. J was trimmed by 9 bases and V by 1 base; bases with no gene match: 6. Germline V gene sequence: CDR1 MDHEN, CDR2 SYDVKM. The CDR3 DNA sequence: TGTGCCAGCAGTTTATCTAGCGGGAGAGTAGCGCAGTACTTC. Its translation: CASSLSSGRVAQYF.

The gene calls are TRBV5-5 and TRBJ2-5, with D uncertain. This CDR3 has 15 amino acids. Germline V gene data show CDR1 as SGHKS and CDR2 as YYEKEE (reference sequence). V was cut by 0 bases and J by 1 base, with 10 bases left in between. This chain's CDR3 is CASSLEGIAQETQYF. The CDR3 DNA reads TGTGCCAGCAGCTTGGAAGGGATAGCCCAAGAGACCCAGTACTTC.

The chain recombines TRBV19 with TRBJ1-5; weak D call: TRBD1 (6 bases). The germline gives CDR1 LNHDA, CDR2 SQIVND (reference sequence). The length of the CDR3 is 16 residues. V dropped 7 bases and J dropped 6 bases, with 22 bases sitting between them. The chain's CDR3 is CASTYVQGLDRQPQHF. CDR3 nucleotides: TGTGCCAGTACCTATGTGCAGGGGCTAGATCGTCAGCCCCAGCATTTT.

The CDR3 DNA reads as TGTGCCAGCAGGGGACTAGCGGGAGGGCCCCACTCCTACGAGCAGTACTTC. Translating gives CASRGLAGGPHSYEQYF. The chain is built from TRBV2 and TRBJ2-7, with 16 bases that match TRBD2. CDR1 is SNHLY, CDR2 FYNNEI, per germline. The V gene end was trimmed by 6 bases and the J gene end by 0 bases; junction bases not matched to a gene: 5. CDR3 length: 17 residues.

CDR3 nucleotide sequence: TGTGCCAGCAGCCCCTTCCGGCGGAACACAGATACGCAGTATTTT. Its protein product is CASSPFRRNTDTQYF. This chain connects TRBV9 to TRBJ2-3, with unresolved D. Germline V gene lookup returns CDR1 SGDLS and CDR2 YYNGEE. The length of the CDR3 is 15 residues. V lost 4 bases, J lost 2 bases, and 14 bases lay in between.

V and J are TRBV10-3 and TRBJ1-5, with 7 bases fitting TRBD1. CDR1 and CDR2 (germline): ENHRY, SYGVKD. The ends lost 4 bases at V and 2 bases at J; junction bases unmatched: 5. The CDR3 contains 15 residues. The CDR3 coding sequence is TGTGCCATCAGTGGAGGGGGCGCGGGCAATCAGCCCCAGCATTTT. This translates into CAISGGGAGNQPQHF.

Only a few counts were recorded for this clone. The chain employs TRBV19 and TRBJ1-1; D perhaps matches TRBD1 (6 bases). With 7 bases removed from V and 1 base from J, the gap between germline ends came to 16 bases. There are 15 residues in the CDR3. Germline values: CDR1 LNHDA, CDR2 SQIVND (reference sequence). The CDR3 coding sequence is TGTGCCAGTACTAAGGGGGGGGCTAGGAACACTGAAGCTTTCTTT. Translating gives CASTKGGARNTEAFF.

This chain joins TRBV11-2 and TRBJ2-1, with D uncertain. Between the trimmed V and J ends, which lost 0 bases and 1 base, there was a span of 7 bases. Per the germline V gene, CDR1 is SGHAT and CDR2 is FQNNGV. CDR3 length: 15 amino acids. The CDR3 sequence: CASSLEGQSYNEQFF. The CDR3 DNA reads TGTGCCAGCAGCTTAGAGGGCCAGTCCTACAATGAGCAGTTCTTC.

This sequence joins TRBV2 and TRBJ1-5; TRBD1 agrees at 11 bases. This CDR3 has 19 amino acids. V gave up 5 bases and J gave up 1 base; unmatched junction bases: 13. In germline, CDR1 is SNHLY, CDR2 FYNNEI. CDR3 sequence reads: CASSPPGQGVVFSNQPQHF. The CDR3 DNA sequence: TGTGCCAGCAGTCCTCCGGGACAGGGGGTTGTCTTCAGCAATCAGCCCCAGCATTTT.

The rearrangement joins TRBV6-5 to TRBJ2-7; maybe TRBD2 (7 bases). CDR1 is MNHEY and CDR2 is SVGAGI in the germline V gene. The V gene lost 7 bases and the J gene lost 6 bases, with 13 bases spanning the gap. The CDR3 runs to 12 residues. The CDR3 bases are TGTGCCAGCAAGGGGGGGGGCAGCGAGCAGTACTTC. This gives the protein CASKGGGSEQYF.

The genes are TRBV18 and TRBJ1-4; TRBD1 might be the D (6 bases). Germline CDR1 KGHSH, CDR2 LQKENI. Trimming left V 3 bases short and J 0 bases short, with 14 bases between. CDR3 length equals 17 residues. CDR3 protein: CASSPRRGLATNEKLFF. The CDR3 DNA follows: TGTGCCAGCTCACCTCGCAGGGGCTTAGCAACTAATGAAAAACTGTTTTTT.

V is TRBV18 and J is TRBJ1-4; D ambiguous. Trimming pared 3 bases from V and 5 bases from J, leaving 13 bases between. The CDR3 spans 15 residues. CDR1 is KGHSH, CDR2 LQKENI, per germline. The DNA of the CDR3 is TGTGCCAGCTCACCTGCTCCCAGGCCCAATGAAAAACTGTTTTTT. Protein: CASSPAPRPNEKLFF. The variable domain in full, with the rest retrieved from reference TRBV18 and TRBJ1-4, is NAGVMQNPRHLVRRRGQEARLRCSPMKGHSHVYWYRQLPEEGLKFMVYLQKENIIDESGMPKERFSAEFPKEGPSILRIQQVVRGDSAAYFCASSPAPRPNEKLFFGSGTQLSVL.

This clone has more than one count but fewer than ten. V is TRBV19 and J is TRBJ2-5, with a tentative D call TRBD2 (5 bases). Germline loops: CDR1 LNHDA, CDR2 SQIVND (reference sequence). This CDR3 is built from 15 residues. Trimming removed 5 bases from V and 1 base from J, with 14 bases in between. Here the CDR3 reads CASSVSSGLQETQYF. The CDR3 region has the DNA TGTGCCAGTAGTGTCTCAAGCGGCCTCCAAGAGACCCAGTACTTC.

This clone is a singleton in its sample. DNA for the CDR3: TGTGCCAGCAGTGACTCGAAATACCTAAGGGGGACAGGGGATTGGGATCAGCCCCAGCATTTT. It yields the protein CASSDSKYLRGTGDWDQPQHF. This chain links TRBV6-4 with TRBJ1-5; 10 nucleotides line up with TRBD1. This CDR3 contains 21 residues. The J segment lost 5 bases and the V segment lost 0 bases, leaving 19 bases of the junction unmatched. Germline lookup yields CDR1 MRHNA and CDR2 SNTAGT.

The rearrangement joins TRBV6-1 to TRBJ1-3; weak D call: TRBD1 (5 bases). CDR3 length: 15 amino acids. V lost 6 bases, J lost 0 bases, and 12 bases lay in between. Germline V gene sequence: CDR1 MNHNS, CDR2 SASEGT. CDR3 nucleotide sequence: TGTGCCAGCAGAAGGGGACCGGTCTCTGGAAACACCATATATTTT. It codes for CASRRGPVSGNTIYF.

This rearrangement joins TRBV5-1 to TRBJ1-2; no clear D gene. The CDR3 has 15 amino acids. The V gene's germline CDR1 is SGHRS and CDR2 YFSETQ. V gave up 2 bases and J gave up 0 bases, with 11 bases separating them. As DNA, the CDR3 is TGCGCCAGCAGCTTCGCCCCTACGGCTAACTATGGCTACACCTTC. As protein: CASSFAPTANYGYTF.

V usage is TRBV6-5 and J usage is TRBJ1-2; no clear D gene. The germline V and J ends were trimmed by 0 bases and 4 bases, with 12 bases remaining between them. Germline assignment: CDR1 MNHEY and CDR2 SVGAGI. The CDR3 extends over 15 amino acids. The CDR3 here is CASSYSAGSRYGYTF. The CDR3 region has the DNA TGTGCCAGCAGTTACTCGGCAGGTTCTCGCTATGGCTACACCTTC.

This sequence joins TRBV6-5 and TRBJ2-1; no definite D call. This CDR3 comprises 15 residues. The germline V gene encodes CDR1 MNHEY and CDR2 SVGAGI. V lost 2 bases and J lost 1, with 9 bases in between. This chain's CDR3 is CASSYVRLSYNEQFF. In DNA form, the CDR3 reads TGTGCCAGCAGTTACGTCCGGCTGTCCTACAATGAGCAGTTCTTC.

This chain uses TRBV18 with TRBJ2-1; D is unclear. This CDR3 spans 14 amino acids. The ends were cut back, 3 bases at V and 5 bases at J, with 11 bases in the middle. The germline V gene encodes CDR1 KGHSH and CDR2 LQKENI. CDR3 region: CASSPSALNNEQFF. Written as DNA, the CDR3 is TGTGCCAGCTCACCTTCGGCCTTAAACAATGAGCAGTTCTTC.